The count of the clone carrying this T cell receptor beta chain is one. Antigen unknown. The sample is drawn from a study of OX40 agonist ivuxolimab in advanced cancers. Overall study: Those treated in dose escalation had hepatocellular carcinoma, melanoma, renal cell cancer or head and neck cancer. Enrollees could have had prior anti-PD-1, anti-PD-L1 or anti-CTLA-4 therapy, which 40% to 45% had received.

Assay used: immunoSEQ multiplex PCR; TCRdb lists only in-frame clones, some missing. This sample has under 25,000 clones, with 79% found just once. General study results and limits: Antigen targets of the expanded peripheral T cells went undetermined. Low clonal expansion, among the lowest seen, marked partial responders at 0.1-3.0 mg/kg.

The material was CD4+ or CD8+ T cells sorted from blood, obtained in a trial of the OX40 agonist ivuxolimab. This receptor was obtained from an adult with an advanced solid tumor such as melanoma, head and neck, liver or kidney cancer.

The CDR3, as DNA: TGCGCCAGCAGCCAAGATCAGGGAGGTTACAATGAAAAACTGTTTTTT. The encoded protein is CASSQDQGGYNEKLFF. The chain has TRBV4-1 and TRBJ1-4; tentatively, D is TRBD1 (5 bases). V dropped 0 bases and J dropped 5 bases, with 13 bases sitting between them. Germline CDR1 reads MGHRA; CDR2 reads YSYEKL. CDR3 size: 16 residues.